The 26 T cell receptor beta chains below come from one sample, sequenced in a study of CD8+CD57+ T cells in acquired aplastic anemia. Genomic DNA acted as the template from which TCR beta VDJ combination and CDR3 sequence profiling were carried out. MiXCR, run by TCRdb on the reads, gives a single entry per CDR3 protein. The sample carries 200,000 or so distinct CDR3 sequences, about half recorded once. CD8+CD57+ cell expansion, shown by flow cytometry, had occurred in the patients selected for sequencing. Sequences were obtained from sorted CD4+, CD8+, or CD8+CD57+ T cells (not recorded which) from PBMCs. The origin of the receptors is a human donor with aplastic anemia.

The chain links TRBV19 to TRBJ2-5; 10 bases match TRBD2. After removal of 3 bases from V and 3 bases from J, the junction contained 4 bases not matched to a gene. The length of the CDR3 is 15 residues. Germline V gives CDR1 LNHDA, CDR2 SQIVND (reference sequence). CDR3 residues: CASSILAGAKETQYF. In DNA form, the CDR3 reads TGTGCCAGTAGTATCCTAGCGGGGGCTAAAGAGACCCAGTACTTC.

This clonotype came up many times. The chain couples TRBV20-1 to TRBJ2-1; no clear D gene. With 6 bases removed from V and 0 bases from J, the gap between germline ends came to 9 bases. There are 13 residues in the CDR3. Germline V CDR1 and CDR2: DFQATT, SNEGSKA (reference sequence). CDR3 sequence (DNA): TGCAGTGCGCACGCTAGCTCCTACAATGAGCAGTTCTTC. It encodes CSAHASSYNEQFF.

J is TRBJ1-2 and V is TRBV29-1; TRBD1 matches at 8 bases. Germline loops: CDR1 SQVTM, CDR2 ANQGSEA. With 1 base clipped from V and 3 bases from J, the junction kept 4 bases outside the gene matches. This CDR3 is built from 14 residues. As DNA, the CDR3 is TGCAGCGTTGAAGCAGGGGGCAGGGACTATGGCTACACCTTC. Residues: CSVEAGGRDYGYTF. The full variable domain, in which reference TRBV29-1 and TRBJ1-2 provide the parts outside the CDR3, is SAVISQKPSRDICQRGTSLTIQCQVDSQVTMMFWYRQQPGQSLTLIATANQGSEATYESGFVIDKFPISRPNLTFSTLTVSNMSPEDSSIYLCSVEAGGRDYGYTFGSGTRLTVV.

The table lists this clonotype with many counts. This sequence joins TRBV15 and TRBJ2-1, with 10 bases lining up with TRBD2. With 0 bases clipped from V and 5 bases from J, the junction kept 4 bases outside the gene matches. The CDR3 sequence is 16 residues long. CDR1 is LNHNV and CDR2 is YYDKDF in the germline V gene (reference sequence). The CDR3 is CATSRESGGVNNEQFF. CDR3 DNA: TGTGCCACCAGCAGAGAGAGCGGGGGGGTTAACAATGAGCAGTTCTTC.

The chain carries TRBV5-1 and TRBJ1-2; 10 nucleotides line up with TRBD1. The CDR3 length is 15 residues. Germline V gene lookup returns CDR1 SGHRS and CDR2 YFSETQ. With V trimmed by 0 bases and J by 7 bases, 6 bases remained unmatched. CDR3 loop: CASSLEGTGVSGYTF. CDR3 in DNA: TGCGCCAGCAGCTTGGAAGGGACAGGGGTCTCTGGCTACACCTTC. Using reference TRBV5-1 and TRBJ1-2 for the parts outside the CDR3, the full variable domain is KAGVTQTPRYLIKTRGQQVTLSCSPISGHRSVSWYQQTPGQGLQFLFEYFSETQRNKGNFPGRFSGRQFSNSRSEMNVSTLELGDSALYLCASSLEGTGVSGYTFGSGTRLTVV.

Many counts were recorded for this clonotype. The V and J genes are TRBV6-6 and TRBJ2-1; D unclear. The CDR3 totals 15 residues. Germline V gives CDR1 MNHNY, CDR2 SVGAGI (reference sequence). V lost 0 bases to trimming and J lost 2 bases, with 8 bases between them. The chain's CDR3 is CASSYSVATYNEQFF. For the CDR3, the DNA is TGTGCCAGCAGTTACTCTGTGGCCACCTACAATGAGCAGTTCTTC.

The CDR3 DNA reads TGTGCCAGTAGTATTCAGGGTGGTAACACTGAAGCTTTCTTT. Protein sequence: CASSIQGGNTEAFF. V and J are TRBV19 and TRBJ1-1, with D possibly being TRBD1 (5 bases). The CDR3 spans 14 residues. Per the germline V gene, CDR1 is LNHDA and CDR2 is SQIVND (reference sequence). Deletions cut 3 bases from V and 2 bases from J, with 10 bases between.

This clonotype was seen many times. This chain connects TRBV4-1 to TRBJ2-7; 8 nucleotides line up with TRBD1. The CDR3 length is 15 residues. Per germline, CDR1 MGHRA and CDR2 YSYEKL. The V and J ends lost 1 base and 6 bases, in that order; junction bases with no gene match: 8. In nucleotides, the CDR3 is TGCGCCAGCAGCCAAGGCCAGGGGGCGGTTAGCGAGCAGTACTTC. Residues: CASSQGQGAVSEQYF.

The chain is built from TRBV29-1 and TRBJ2-5; D might be TRBD1 (5 bases). V lost 4 bases to trimming and J lost 9 bases, with 18 bases between them. The CDR3 has 13 amino acids. The germline V gene has CDR1 SQVTM and CDR2 ANQGSEA. CDR3 loop: CSVAQGVNQPQYF. CDR3 sequence (DNA): TGCAGCGTTGCTCAAGGGGTCAATCAGCCCCAGTACTTC.

Of note for this clonotype: A junction end diverges from the germline sequence, so it may reflect a read error. J is TRBJ1-3 and V is TRBV15; D is unresolved. Germline V lookup: CDR1 LNHNV, CDR2 YYDKDF (reference sequence). CDR3 size: 12 residues. CDR3 DNA sequence: TGTGCCACCAGCAGAACGAGGGCCCCAAGAGATTTT. Translated: CATSRTRAPRDF.

This clonotype appeared many times. V is TRBV15 and J is TRBJ2-1, with no clear D. With 3 bases removed from V and 0 bases from J, the gap between germline ends came to 12 bases. This CDR3 contains 16 residues. The germline gives CDR1 LNHNV, CDR2 YYDKDF (reference sequence). The CDR3 protein is CATSRGGYGSYNEQFF. The CDR3 DNA sequence: TGTGCCACCAGCAGGGGTGGATACGGCTCCTACAATGAGCAGTTCTTC. Supplemented by reference TRBV15 and TRBJ2-1, the full variable domain reads DAMVIQNPRYQVTQFGKPVTLSCSQTLNHNVMYWYQQKSSQAPKLLFHYYDKDFNNEADTPDNFQSRRPNTSFCFLDIRSPGLGDTAMYLCATSRGGYGSYNEQFFGPGTRLTVL.

This clonotype was seen repeatedly, ten times or more. V and J are TRBV6-5 and TRBJ2-2; maybe TRBD2 (7 bases). The germline gives CDR1 MNHEY, CDR2 SVGAGI. V was cut by 5 bases and J by 5 bases, with 15 bases left in between. The CDR3 runs 15 residues. For the CDR3, the DNA is TGTGCCAGCAGTCCGGTGGGGGGGCGGACCGGGGAGCTGTTTTTT. This sequence encodes CASSPVGGRTGELFF.

The chain uses TRBV14 and TRBJ2-7; a weak D match, TRBD1 (6 bases). This CDR3 contains 14 residues. Germline V gives CDR1 SGHDN, CDR2 FVKESK. The ends were cut back, 7 bases at V and 6 bases at J, with 19 bases in the middle. The CDR3 nucleotides read TGTGCCAGCAAACGAACAACAGGGCCCGGCGAGCAGTACTTC. This codes for CASKRTTGPGEQYF.

This clonotype appeared many times. The gene calls are TRBV20-1 and TRBJ2-2, with 9 positions matching TRBD1. Germline CDR1 is DFQATT and CDR2 is SNEGSKA (reference sequence). J was trimmed by 8 bases and V by 3 bases; bases with no gene match: 10. The CDR3 spans 15 residues. This chain's CDR3 is CSASYGQGRYGELFF. The CDR3 region has the DNA TGCAGTGCTAGCTACGGACAGGGGAGATATGGGGAGCTGTTTTTT.

The table lists this clonotype with many counts. The rearrangement joins TRBV29-1 to TRBJ2-7; tentatively, D is TRBD2 (6 bases). V was pared by 6 bases and J by 3 bases, with 18 bases between. The CDR3 is 14 amino acids. CDR1 and CDR2 (germline): SQVTM, ANQGSEA. Here the CDR3 reads CSVEGTEADYEQYF. The CDR3 DNA sequence: TGCAGCGTGGAGGGGACCGAGGCAGACTACGAGCAGTACTTC.

This clonotype was recorded at least ten times. V usage is TRBV7-9 and J usage is TRBJ1-2; D gene ambiguous. Germline CDR1 is SEHNR and CDR2 is FQNEAQ (reference sequence). The CDR3 sequence is 16 residues long. Trimming shortened V by 4 bases and J by 1 base, and 16 bases separated the two germline ends. The CDR3 bases are TGTGCCAGCAGCTCAGGACCCTCTCTACTTAACTATGGCTACACCTTC. As protein: CASSSGPSLLNYGYTF. The full variable domain, its missing parts supplied by reference TRBV7-9 and TRBJ1-2, is DTGVSQNPRHKITKRGQNVTFRCDPISEHNRLYWYRQTLGQGPEFLTYFQNEAQLEKSRLLSDRFSAERPKGSFSTLEIQRTEQGDSAMYLCASSSGPSLLNYGYTFGSGTRLTVV.

The table lists this clonotype with many counts. The chain uses TRBV19 and TRBJ2-7; TRBD2 aligns across 9 bases. Germline lookup yields CDR1 LNHDA and CDR2 SQIVND (reference sequence). V shed 3 bases, J shed 4 bases, and the junction held 7 bases outside the gene matches. CDR3 length: 15 residues. The CDR3 nucleotides are TGTGCCAGTAGTATCGGGCGGGGGGGCGTATACGAGCAGTACTTC. It translates to CASSIGRGGVYEQYF.

This clonotype was seen many times. This chain joins TRBV7-2 and TRBJ2-4; no clear D. The CDR3 consists of 13 residues. Trimming stripped 5 bases from V and 6 bases from J, with 11 bases between. CDR1 SGHTA and CDR2 FQGNSA come from the germline V gene. CDR3 sequence (DNA): TGTGCCAGCAGCGCGGACGGCCTAAACATTCAGTACTTC. Translated, it gives CASSADGLNIQYF.

This clonotype has a count of ten or more. V and J are TRBV6-6 and TRBJ2-7, with a tentative D call TRBD1 (6 bases). Germline CDR1 MNHNY, CDR2 SVGAGI (reference sequence). V was shortened by 6 bases and J by 0 bases, with 9 bases between the two germline ends. This CDR3 has 13 residues. The DNA of the CDR3 is TGTGCCAGCAGGGAGACAGGCTCCTACGAGCAGTACTTC. This sequence encodes CASRETGSYEQYF.

In this sample, this clonotype turned up many times. This chain uses TRBV7-9 with TRBJ1-3, with D possibly being TRBD1 (5 bases). The ends were cut back, 2 bases at V and 7 bases at J, with 15 bases in the middle. CDR3 length: 15 residues. The germline V gene encodes CDR1 SEHNR and CDR2 FQNEAQ (reference sequence). CDR3 sequence (DNA): TGTGCCAGCAGCTTAACAGGAGAAACATGGAACACCATATATTTT. It translates to CASSLTGETWNTIYF.

The sample holds many counts of this clonotype. Here the CDR3 reads CASSQGTANTGELFF. In nucleotides, the CDR3 is TGTGCCAGCAGCCAGGGGACAGCGAACACCGGGGAGCTGTTTTTT. The V and J genes are TRBV3-1 and TRBJ2-2; 7 bases agree with TRBD1. Germline assignment: CDR1 LGHDT and CDR2 YNNKEL (reference sequence). V shed 3 bases, J shed 0 bases, and the junction held 1 base outside the gene matches. The CDR3 totals 15 residues.

On this clonotype: Because the CDR3 is missing its conserved closing phenylalanine or tryptophan, this is likely a read error. Here the CDR3 DNA reads TGTGCCACCAGCGATACCGGGACTAGCGGGGGGGCAGCCGGGGAGCTGTTTTCT. Protein sequence: CATSDTGTSGGAAGELFS. The chain is built from TRBV24-1 and TRBJ2-2, with 16 bases identical to TRBD2. V lost 7 bases and J lost 6; bases outside the gene matches: 10. The CDR3 has 18 residues. Germline CDR1 KGHDR, CDR2 SFDVKD.

This clonotype was counted many times. This chain links TRBV10-3 with TRBJ1-1; no definite D call. Germline V gene lookup returns CDR1 ENHRY and CDR2 SYGVKD. Trimming shortened V by 4 bases and J by 1 base, and 7 bases separated the two germline ends. This CDR3 spans 13 amino acids. CDR3 in DNA: TGTGCCATCAGTGTTGACTGGAACACTGAAGCTTTCTTT. Amino acid sequence: CAISVDWNTEAFF.

This clonotype was detected many times. The CDR3 DNA reads as TGTGCCAGTAGTATAGGGGGGGGGTTGTACAATGAGCAGTTCTTC. Translation: CASSIGGGLYNEQFF. V is TRBV19 and J is TRBJ2-1; TRBD2 aligns across 7 bases. The CDR3 is 15 residues long. V dropped 1 base and J dropped 4; count of bases not matched to a gene: 4. Germline loops: CDR1 LNHDA, CDR2 SQIVND (reference sequence).

The sample holds many counts of this clonotype. This rearrangement joins TRBV20-1 to TRBJ2-1, with 9 nucleotides matching TRBD2. CDR1 is DFQATT and CDR2 is SNEGSKA in the germline V gene (reference sequence). V shed 7 bases and J 6 bases; nucleotides not matched to a gene: 7. The CDR3 totals 13 residues. CDR3 sequence reads: CSVGGGAANEQFF. CDR3 in DNA: TGCAGTGTTGGCGGGGGGGCCGCCAATGAGCAGTTCTTC.

The chain links TRBV7-8 to TRBJ2-5, with a possible D match to TRBD1 (5 bases). The CDR3 totals 14 residues. The ends were cut back, 5 bases at V and 3 bases at J, with 13 bases in the middle. Germline V gives CDR1 SGHVS, CDR2 FQNEAQ. The CDR3 coding sequence is TGTGCCAGCAGCCCCCAGGGTCCCAAAGAGACCCAGTACTTC. Its translation: CASSPQGPKETQYF.